The T cell receptor (beta chain) described here comes from a study of T cell repertoires in cytomegalovirus infection. Study-level information: Indications came from public TCR beta signatures; they pointed to CMV infection and to a matching HLA type.

The CDR3 consists of 15 residues. V lost 5 bases and J lost 2, with 14 bases in between. Germline CDR1 LNHDA, CDR2 SQIVND (reference sequence). This clonotype was seen a few times. No antigen is known for it. TCRdb reprocessed the reads via MiXCR and lists one record per CDR3 protein. The sample has some 130,000 distinct CDR3 sequences, 20% to 30% seen once; the top ten hold almost 35%. This TCR came from a human donor in good health (CMV status not recorded). Some clones in this sample may be carry-over from other donors' samples. The sequenced sample was PBMCs, sequenced either directly or after in vitro stimulation (not recorded which). The chain couples TRBV19 to TRBJ2-3; D ambiguous. As DNA, the CDR3 is TGTGCCAGTAGTGTCGGTGGTCCCAACACAGATACGCAGTATTTT. This translates into CASSVGGPNTDTQYF.